The 9 T cell receptor beta chains below all came from one sample that was sequenced in a study of blood T cell repertoires in COVID-19 (dated by TCRdb to 2018 to 2021). The receptor library was made with the immunoSEQ multiplex PCR assay. The immuneACCESS repertoire file appears here via TCRdb, limited to in-frame rearrangements. These files lack a portion of the clones; in checked studies, under half of the deficit traces to unresolved V genes, and the cause of the others is not known. For this sample the table gives approximately 300,000 clones, of which around 89% were detected only once. The ten largest clonotypes hold approximately 0.84% of the sample. The sequenced sample consisted of peripheral blood. These receptors originate from a man younger than 40 with acute or convalescent COVID-19.

The rearrangement joins TRBV5-1 to TRBJ2-1; 9 bases match TRBD2. The V segment lost 5 bases and the J segment 4 bases; nucleotides outside the gene matches: 7. Germline V CDR1 and CDR2: SGHRS, YFSETQ. The CDR3 sequence is 15 residues long. CDR3 residues: CASRNSGSQYNEQFF. CDR3 DNA: TGCGCCAGCAGGAATAGCGGGAGTCAATACAATGAGCAGTTCTTC. Full variable domain (missing parts from reference TRBV5-1 and TRBJ2-1): KAGVTQTPRYLIKTRGQQVTLSCSPISGHRSVSWYQQTPGQGLQFLFEYFSETQRNKGNFPGRFSGRQFSNSRSEMNVSTLELGDSALYLCASRNSGSQYNEQFFGPGTRLTVL.

The chain employs TRBV14 and TRBJ2-2; D remains ambiguous. V dropped 4 bases and J dropped 6 bases, with 18 bases sitting between them. Per germline, CDR1 SGHDN and CDR2 FVKESK. There are 16 residues in the CDR3. The CDR3 is CASSRQTLSVPGELFF. The CDR3 DNA reads as TGTGCCAGCAGCCGCCAAACCCTTAGTGTCCCCGGGGAGCTGTTTTTT.

The chain has TRBV2 and TRBJ1-1; 7 bases are shared with TRBD1. With V trimmed by 10 bases and J by 1 base, 9 bases remained unmatched. The CDR3 is made up of 14 amino acids. Germline assignment: CDR1 SNHLY and CDR2 FYNNEI. The CDR3 loop reads CATRRQGRNTEAFF. In nucleotides, the CDR3 is TGTGCCACTAGAAGACAGGGAAGGAACACTGAAGCTTTCTTT.

This chain uses TRBV28 with TRBJ1-1; perhaps TRBD1 as D (6 bases). The CDR3 consists of 13 residues. With 6 bases removed from V and 1 base from J, the gap between germline ends came to 9 bases. Germline V gives CDR1 MDHEN, CDR2 SYDVKM. The CDR3 nucleotides read TGTGCCAGCAGCGCGACAGGGAACACTGAAGCTTTCTTT. Amino acid sequence: CASSATGNTEAFF.

The chain has TRBV5-6 and TRBJ1-2; the D gene is possibly TRBD1 (6 bases). The CDR3 has 14 residues. V dropped 4 bases and J dropped 6 bases, with 16 bases sitting between them. Germline V CDR1 and CDR2: SGHDT, YYEEEE. As DNA, the CDR3 is TGTGCCAGCAGCCCGTCATCAGGGGCACATGGCTACACCTTC. Its protein is CASSPSSGAHGYTF.

As DNA, the CDR3 is TGTGCCAGCAGGCGGGACGGACAGGGGACCAATCAGCCCCAGCATTTT. Protein sequence: CASRRDGQGTNQPQHF. The chain couples TRBV27 to TRBJ1-5; 9 bases line up with TRBD1. The germline V gene encodes CDR1 MNHEY and CDR2 SMNVEV (reference sequence). Germline trimming cut 6 bases from V and 3 bases from J; bases unmatched to any gene: 9. The CDR3 loop spans 16 amino acids.

This clone was found a few times. The rearrangement uses TRBV18 and TRBJ1-4, with D maybe TRBD1 (5 bases). The CDR3 sequence is 14 residues long. V was clipped by 3 bases and J by 4 bases, with 9 bases between them. From germline, CDR1 is KGHSH and CDR2 LQKENI. The CDR3 is CASSPTASNEKLFF. In DNA, the CDR3 is TGTGCCAGCTCACCGACAGCTAGTAATGAAAAACTGTTTTTT.

This clone was seen a single time. The genes are TRBV5-4 and TRBJ2-1, with D possibly TRBD1 on 6 matching bases. This CDR3 comprises 16 residues. Trimming pared 4 bases from V and 7 bases from J, leaving 21 bases between. Germline-derived CDR1 and CDR2 are SGHNT and YYREEE (reference sequence). The CDR3 coding sequence is TGTGCCAGCAGCACACCCCTGCAGGGGCGCGGTAATGAGCAGTTCTTC. Translation: CASSTPLQGRGNEQFF.

This clone turned up a few times. V and J are TRBV19 and TRBJ2-1, with 12 bases matching TRBD2. This CDR3 has 15 residues. CDR1 LNHDA and CDR2 SQIVND come from the germline V gene (reference sequence). J lost 6 bases, V lost 6 bases, and 6 bases had no gene match. The CDR3 spells CASRTLAGGVNEQFF. The CDR3 DNA reads as TGTGCCAGTAGGACTCTAGCGGGAGGGGTCAATGAGCAGTTCTTC. Drawing the rest from reference TRBV19 and TRBJ2-1, the complete variable domain is DGGITQSPKYLFRKEGQNVTLSCEQNLNHDAMYWYRQDPGQGLRLIYYSQIVNDFQKGDIAEGYSVSREKKESFPLTVTSAQKNPTAFYLCASRTLAGGVNEQFFGPGTRLTVL.